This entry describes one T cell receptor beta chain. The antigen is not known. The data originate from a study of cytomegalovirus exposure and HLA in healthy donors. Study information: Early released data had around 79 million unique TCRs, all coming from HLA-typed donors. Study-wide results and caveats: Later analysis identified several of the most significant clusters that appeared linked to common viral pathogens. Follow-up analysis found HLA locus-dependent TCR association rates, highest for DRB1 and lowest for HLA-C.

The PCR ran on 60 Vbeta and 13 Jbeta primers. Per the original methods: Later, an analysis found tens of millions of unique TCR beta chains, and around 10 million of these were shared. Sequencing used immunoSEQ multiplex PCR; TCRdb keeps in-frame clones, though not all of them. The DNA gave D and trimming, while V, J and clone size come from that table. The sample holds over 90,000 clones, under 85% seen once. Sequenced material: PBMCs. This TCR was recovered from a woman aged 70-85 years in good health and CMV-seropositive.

CDR3 region: CAWRGPGTGGDNYGYTF. CDR3 bases: TGTGCCTGGAGGGGTCCCGGGACAGGGGGTGATAACTATGGCTACACCTTC. V is TRBV30 and J is TRBJ1-2, with 11 bases identical to TRBD1. Germline V gene data show CDR1 as GTSNPN and CDR2 as SVGIG (reference sequence). The CDR3 runs to 17 residues. The junction had 10 bases not matched to a gene; V was cut back by 3 bases and J by 1 base.